The 23 T cell receptor beta chains listed next were all sequenced from one sample in a study of CD8 T cells in Susac syndrome. An amount of RNA that ranged from roughly 0.45 to 1 ug was reverse transcribed with random hexamers. TCRdb re-analysed the immunoSEQ multiplex PCR reads in MiXCR, keeping a single row per CDR3 protein. The sample contains approximately 270,000 distinct CDR3 sequences, roughly 93% of which appear only once. Specimen: CD4+ T cells from PBMCs. The receptors here all came from a human donor with multiple sclerosis.

The chain has TRBV29-1 and TRBJ1-2; TRBD1 matches 7 bases. V dropped 5 bases and J dropped 4; count of bases not matched to a gene: 7. The CDR3 covers 13 residues. Germline CDR1 and CDR2: SQVTM and ANQGSEA. The CDR3 region is CSVSTGEGYGYTF. In DNA, the CDR3 is TGCAGCGTTTCCACAGGGGAAGGCTATGGCTACACCTTC. Full variable domain (outside the CDR3, taken from reference TRBV29-1 and TRBJ1-2): SAVISQKPSRDICQRGTSLTIQCQVDSQVTMMFWYRQQPGQSLTLIATANQGSEATYESGFVIDKFPISRPNLTFSTLTVSNMSPEDSSIYLCSVSTGEGYGYTFGSGTRLTVV.

The table lists this clonotype with a count of one. Written as DNA, the CDR3 is TGCAGTGCGGCAGGGTTATCGGACACCGGGGAGCTGTTTTTT. This codes for CSAAGLSDTGELFF. V is TRBV20-1 and J is TRBJ2-2, with D perhaps TRBD1 (5 bases). The CDR3 sequence is 14 residues long. The V and J ends lost 6 bases and 3 bases respectively, with 14 bases between them. Germline CDR1 reads DFQATT; CDR2 reads SNEGSKA (reference sequence).

The chain links TRBV18 to TRBJ2-7; TRBD1 is a possible D gene (5 bases). Between the trimmed V and J ends, which lost 0 bases and 0 bases, there was a span of 18 bases. The CDR3 sequence is 18 residues long. Germline V gene lookup returns CDR1 KGHSH and CDR2 LQKENI. The CDR3 is CASSPPSQGELLSYEQYF. DNA of the CDR3: TGTGCCAGCTCACCACCGTCTCAGGGCGAACTTCTCTCCTACGAGCAGTACTTC.

The CDR3 DNA reads TGTGCCAGCAGCCATGATTGGGGGAGTGCGCAGTATTTT. It encodes CASSHDWGSAQYF. V is TRBV13 and J is TRBJ2-3; D possibly uses TRBD1 or TRBD2 (5 bases each). This CDR3 is 13 amino acids long. From germline, CDR1 is PRHDT and CDR2 FYEKMQ (reference sequence). V was pared by 5 bases and J by 10 bases, with 16 bases between.

The chain recombines TRBV29-1 with TRBJ1-2; D is uncertain. V was clipped by 3 bases and J by 4 bases, with 9 bases between them. In germline, CDR1 is SQVTM, CDR2 ANQGSEA. The CDR3 is made up of 12 amino acids. CDR3 residues: CSVDKALYGYTF. The CDR3 DNA follows: TGCAGCGTTGATAAGGCGCTCTATGGCTACACCTTC.

This chain links TRBV3-1 with TRBJ2-7; TRBD2 agrees at 13 bases. Germline V CDR1 and CDR2: LGHDT, YNNKEL (reference sequence). The CDR3 is 17 amino acids. The V segment lost 1 base and the J segment 0 bases; nucleotides outside the gene matches: 3. CDR3 in DNA: TGTGCCAGCAGCCAAGGGCGGACTAGCGGGAGCTCCTACGAGCAGTACTTC. Translated, it gives CASSQGRTSGSSYEQYF.

To note about this clonotype: The junction departs from the called germline gene at one end, perhaps through a read error. This rearrangement joins TRBV30 to TRBJ1-2; maybe TRBD1 (5 bases). The V gene's germline CDR1 is GTSNPN and CDR2 SVGIG (reference sequence). This CDR3 has 12 residues. The CDR3 coding sequence is TGTGCCTGTAGTGGGGGGAACTATGGCTACACCTTC. Translation gives CACSGGNYGYTF.

This sequence joins TRBV5-4 and TRBJ2-1; TRBD2 is a possible D gene (6 bases). V dropped 4 bases and J dropped 10 bases, with 24 bases sitting between them. Germline V gene data show CDR1 as SGHNT and CDR2 as YYREEE (reference sequence). This CDR3 comprises 16 residues. The DNA for the CDR3 is TGTGCCAGCAGCGCAAAAGCGGGCCAGGGCCGTGAGGAGCAGTTCTTC. Its protein product is CASSAKAGQGREEQFF.

The gene calls are TRBV5-4 and TRBJ2-5; possibly TRBD1 for D (6 bases). CDR1 SGHNT and CDR2 YYREEE come from the germline V gene (reference sequence). The V end lost 0 bases, the J end lost 1 base, and 10 bases lay between the germline ends. The CDR3 totals 15 residues. CDR3 residues: CASSLADRSQETQYF. DNA of the CDR3: TGTGCCAGCAGCTTGGCAGACAGGAGCCAAGAGACCCAGTACTTC.

In DNA form, the CDR3 reads TGTGCCTGGAGTTCTTACGGGGGCACAGATACGCAGTATTTT. It yields the protein CAWSSYGGTDTQYF. This rearrangement joins TRBV30 to TRBJ2-3, with D perhaps matching TRBD2 (5 bases). The CDR3 has 14 amino acids. Trimming pared 2 bases from V and 1 base from J, leaving 10 bases between. Germline CDR1 GTSNPN, CDR2 SVGIG (reference sequence).

This clonotype has a single count. The chain combines TRBV4-2 with TRBJ2-1; D tentatively reads TRBD1 or TRBD2 (5 bases each). CDR1 and CDR2 (germline): LGHNA, YNFKEQ. CDR3 size: 14 residues. V shed 1 base and J shed 9 bases, with 13 bases lying between them. CDR3: CASSQAGPEPEQFF. The CDR3 DNA follows: TGTGCCAGCAGCCAAGCGGGGCCCGAACCTGAGCAGTTCTTC.

The chain carries TRBV5-1 and TRBJ2-7; D not certain. This CDR3 comprises 12 residues. Germline loops: CDR1 SGHRS, CDR2 YFSETQ. The ends were cut back, 2 bases at V and 3 bases at J, with 6 bases in the middle. This CDR3 reads CASSFHDYEQYV. The CDR3 DNA follows: TGCGCCAGCAGCTTCCATGACTACGAGCAGTACGTC.

The table lists this clonotype with a count of one. The V gene is TRBV11-3, the J gene TRBJ2-1; no reliable D call. V was trimmed by 0 bases and J by 0 bases, leaving 15 bases between them. Germline V gene data show CDR1 as SGHNT and CDR2 as YENEEA. The length of the CDR3 is 18 residues. The CDR3 nucleotides are TGTGCCAGCAGCTTAGATCCTCGGGTGGGAAGCTCCTACAATGAGCAGTTCTTC. Translating it yields CASSLDPRVGSSYNEQFF.

The chain employs TRBV19 and TRBJ1-1; no clear D. Trimming took off 1 base at V and 1 base at J, with 10 bases between the two ends. In germline, CDR1 is LNHDA, CDR2 SQIVND (reference sequence). CDR3 length equals 15 residues. The CDR3 loop reads CASSIARQANTEAFF. The CDR3 DNA sequence: TGTGCCAGTAGTATAGCGCGGCAGGCGAACACTGAAGCTTTCTTT.

V gene TRBV25-1 combines with J gene TRBJ2-5; 7 nucleotides align to TRBD1. From germline, CDR1 is MGHDK and CDR2 SYGVNS. The ends lost 6 bases at V and 5 bases at J; junction bases unmatched: 6. CDR3 size: 13 residues. The CDR3 DNA is TGTGCCAGCAGGGGGACAGCACGGGAGACCCAGTACTTC. It specifies CASRGTARETQYF.

The rearrangement links TRBV5-1 to TRBJ2-1, with D perhaps matching TRBD2 (6 bases). Germline CDR1 reads SGHRS; CDR2 reads YFSETQ. Deletions cut 5 bases from V and 9 bases from J, with 12 bases between. The CDR3 covers 12 residues. The CDR3 protein is CASRGGPGEQFF. The CDR3 region has the DNA TGCGCCAGCAGGGGAGGTCCCGGTGAGCAGTTCTTC.

The chain recombines TRBV5-1 with TRBJ2-6; D not certain. There are 16 residues in the CDR3. Trimming removed 4 bases from V and 0 bases from J, with 11 bases in between. Germline V lookup: CDR1 SGHRS, CDR2 YFSETQ. The CDR3 bases are TGCGCCAGCAGCCCCGAGCCATTCTCTGGGGCCAACGTCCTGACTTTC. Protein product: CASSPEPFSGANVLTF.

The V call is TRBV3-1, the J call TRBJ2-1; 8 bases fit TRBD2. The CDR3 covers 13 residues. The V gene's germline CDR1 is LGHDT and CDR2 YNNKEL (reference sequence). V dropped 8 bases and J dropped 8; count of bases not matched to a gene: 8. This CDR3 is CASSGGGPYEQFF. The CDR3 nucleotides are TGTGCCAGCTCGGGCGGGGGGCCGTATGAGCAGTTCTTC.

The chain joins TRBV3-1 to TRBJ2-3; perhaps TRBD2 as D (7 bases). The CDR3 length is 15 residues. Trimming cost V 0 bases and J 13 bases, with 20 bases left between them. Germline loops: CDR1 LGHDT, CDR2 YNNKEL (reference sequence). DNA for the CDR3: TGTGCCAGCAGCCAAGATTTAGCGCAAGGGGGGGTGAAGTATTTT. Residues: CASSQDLAQGGVKYF.

The chain combines TRBV7-9 with TRBJ1-3; no reliable D call. CDR1 SEHNR and CDR2 FQNEAQ come from the germline V gene (reference sequence). Trimming stripped 3 bases from V and 2 bases from J, with 11 bases between. The CDR3 covers 15 residues. For the CDR3, the DNA is TGTGCCAGCAGCTTCGAGGGTTCGACTGGAAACACCATATATTTT. Amino acid sequence: CASSFEGSTGNTIYF.

V usage is TRBV4-1 and J usage is TRBJ1-2, with D possibly TRBD1 on 5 matching bases. V lost 4 bases to trimming and J lost 4 bases, with 13 bases between them. CDR3 length equals 14 residues. CDR1 and CDR2 (germline): MGHRA, YSYEKL. The CDR3 here is CASSPIDRVYGYTF. The DNA of the CDR3 is TGCGCCAGCAGCCCCATCGACAGAGTCTATGGCTACACCTTC.

V is TRBV20-1 and J is TRBJ1-3; D might be TRBD1 (5 bases). Germline V gene sequence: CDR1 DFQATT, CDR2 SNEGSKA (reference sequence). V lost 0 bases, J lost 0 bases, and 9 bases lay in between. The CDR3 is made up of 15 amino acids. DNA of the CDR3: TGCAGTGCTAGAGACCGGACAATCTCTGGAAACACCATATATTTT. Its translation is CSARDRTISGNTIYF.

The rearrangement uses TRBV19 and TRBJ2-7, with 7 bases fitting TRBD1. With V trimmed by 7 bases and J by 5 bases, 11 bases remained unmatched. CDR3 length: 14 residues. Germline V gene lookup returns CDR1 LNHDA and CDR2 SQIVND (reference sequence). In DNA form, the CDR3 reads TGTGCCAGTAATCGTAGGACAGGAGTCGACGAGCAGTACTTC. It encodes CASNRRTGVDEQYF.